This T cell receptor beta chain was sequenced in a study of CXCR3-negative and CXCR3-positive naive CD8 T cells. Study-wide points: CXCR3-expressing naive cells carried TRB CDR3s more hydrophobic than those of CXCR3-negative naive cells.

CDR3 length: 12 amino acids. Germline-derived CDR1 and CDR2 are SGHRS and YFSETQ. Each TRB cDNA library was prepared by 5' RACE (with UMI labels). No DNA is given; TCRdb re-called the 5' RACE reads and lists each CDR3 protein once. The sample table sets out 150,000 to 170,000 distinct CDR3 sequences. Concerning this clonotype itself: Its antigen is currently unknown.

Sequenced material: naive CXCR3+ CD8+ T cells from blood. Subset given: CD45RO-CCR7+CD27+CD95- naive CD8+ T cells expressing CXCR3 (TNR3+). The chain links TRBV5-1 to TRBJ2-7. The clonotype was recovered from a human donor in good health. Some clones in this sample may be carry-over from other donors' samples. The CDR3 loop is CASSFDLDEQYF.